The entry that follows covers one T cell receptor (beta chain) sequence. The data derive from a study of blood T cell repertoires in COVID-19. Study summary: Whether acute or convalescent, the COVID-19 samples came from the United States, Italy and Spain. T cells, B-cell-depleted T cells, or PBMCs provided the cDNA or gDNA that served as material.

This CDR3 has 14 residues. The germline V gene has CDR1 MNHEY and CDR2 SVGAGI. The junction had 8 bases not matched to a gene; V was cut back by 4 bases and J by 8 bases. Per the original data handling: Nucleated cell number was recorded as an estimate derived from reference gene primer amplification. The data were produced by immunoSEQ multiplex PCR, yet TCRdb's version contains in-frame clones alone and is incomplete. That table is the source of V, J and clone size, and D and trimming were worked out from the DNA. The profile shows approximately 300,000 clones, approximately 82% of them singletons.

The sample taken for sequencing was peripheral blood. The source is a woman aged 45-65 years with acute or convalescent COVID-19. The V call is TRBV6-5, the J call TRBJ1-2; 9 bases fit TRBD1. CDR3 region: CASSSGTGNMGYTF. As DNA, the CDR3 is TGTGCCAGCAGTTCCGGGACAGGGAATATGGGCTACACCTTC.